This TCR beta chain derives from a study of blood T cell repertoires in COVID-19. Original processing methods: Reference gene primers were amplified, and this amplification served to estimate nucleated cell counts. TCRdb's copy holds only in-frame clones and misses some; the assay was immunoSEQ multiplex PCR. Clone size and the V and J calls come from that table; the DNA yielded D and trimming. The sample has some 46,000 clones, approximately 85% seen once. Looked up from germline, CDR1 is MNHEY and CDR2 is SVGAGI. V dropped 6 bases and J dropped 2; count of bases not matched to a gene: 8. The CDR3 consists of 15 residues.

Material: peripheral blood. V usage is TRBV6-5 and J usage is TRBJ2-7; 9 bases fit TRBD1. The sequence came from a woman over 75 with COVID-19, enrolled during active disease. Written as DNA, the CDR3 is TGTGCCAGCAGGGGGGGGACAGGGAGGACCTACGAGCAGTACTTC. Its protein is CASRGGTGRTYEQYF.